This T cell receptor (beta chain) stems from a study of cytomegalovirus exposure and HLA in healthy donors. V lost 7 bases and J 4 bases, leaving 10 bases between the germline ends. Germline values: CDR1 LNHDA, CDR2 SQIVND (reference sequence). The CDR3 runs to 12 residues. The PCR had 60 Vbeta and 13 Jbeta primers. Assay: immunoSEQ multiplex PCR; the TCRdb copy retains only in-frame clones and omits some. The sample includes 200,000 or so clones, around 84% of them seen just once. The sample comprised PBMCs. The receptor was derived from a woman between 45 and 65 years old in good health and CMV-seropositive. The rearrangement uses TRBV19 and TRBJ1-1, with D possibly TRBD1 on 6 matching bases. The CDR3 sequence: CASTEGGTEAFF. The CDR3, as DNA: TGTGCCAGTACCGAAGGGGGCACTGAAGCTTTCTTT.